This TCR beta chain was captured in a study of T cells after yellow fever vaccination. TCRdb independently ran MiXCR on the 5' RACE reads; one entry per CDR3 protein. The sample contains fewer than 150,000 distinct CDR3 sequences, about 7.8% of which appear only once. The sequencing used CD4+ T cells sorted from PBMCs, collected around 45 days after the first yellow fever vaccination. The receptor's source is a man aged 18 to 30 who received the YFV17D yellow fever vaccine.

The CDR3 spells CASSQWGLALTGELFF. In DNA, the CDR3 is TGCGCCAGCAGCCAATGGGGACTCGCCCTCACCGGGGAGCTGTTTTTT. The chain recombines TRBV4-3 with TRBJ2-2; D is perhaps TRBD2 (6 bases). V was pared by 2 bases and J by 4 bases, with 14 bases between. This CDR3 comprises 16 residues. Per germline, CDR1 LGHNA and CDR2 YSLEER.